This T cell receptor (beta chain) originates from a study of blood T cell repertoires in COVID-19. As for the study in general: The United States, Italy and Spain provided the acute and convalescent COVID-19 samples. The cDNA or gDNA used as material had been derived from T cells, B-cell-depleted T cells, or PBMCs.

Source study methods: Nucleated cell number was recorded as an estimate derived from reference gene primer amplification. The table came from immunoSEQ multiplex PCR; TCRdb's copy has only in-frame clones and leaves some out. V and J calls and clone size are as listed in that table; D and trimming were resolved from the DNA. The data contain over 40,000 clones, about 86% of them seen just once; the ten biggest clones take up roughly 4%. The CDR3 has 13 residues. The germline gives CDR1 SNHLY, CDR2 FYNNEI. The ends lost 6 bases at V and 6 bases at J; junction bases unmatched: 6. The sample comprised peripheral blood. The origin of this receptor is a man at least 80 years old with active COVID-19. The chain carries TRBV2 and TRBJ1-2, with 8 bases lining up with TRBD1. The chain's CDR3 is CASRIQGVDGYTF. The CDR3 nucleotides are TGTGCCAGCAGAATACAGGGGGTGGATGGCTACACCTTC.